This T cell receptor beta chain derives from a study of siplizumab effects on memory and regulatory T cells. The repertoire was sequenced with immunoSEQ multiplex PCR; TCRdb's copy has only in-frame clones and lacks some. The repertoire has around 87,000 clones, around 90% of them found once; the top ten carry around 15%. The CDR3 is 15 residues long. CDR1 is MNHEY and CDR2 is SVGAGI in the germline V gene. After removal of 6 bases from V and 4 bases from J, the junction contained 9 bases not matched to a gene. This chain uses TRBV6-5 with TRBJ1-2; TRBD1 aligns across 9 bases. This clonotype was sampled from a human donor in good health. Sample: CD4+ T cells sorted from blood. For the CDR3, the DNA is TGTGCCAGCAGCCCCCCGGAGACAGGGGGCTATGGCTACACCTTC. Its translation is CASSPPETGGYGYTF.